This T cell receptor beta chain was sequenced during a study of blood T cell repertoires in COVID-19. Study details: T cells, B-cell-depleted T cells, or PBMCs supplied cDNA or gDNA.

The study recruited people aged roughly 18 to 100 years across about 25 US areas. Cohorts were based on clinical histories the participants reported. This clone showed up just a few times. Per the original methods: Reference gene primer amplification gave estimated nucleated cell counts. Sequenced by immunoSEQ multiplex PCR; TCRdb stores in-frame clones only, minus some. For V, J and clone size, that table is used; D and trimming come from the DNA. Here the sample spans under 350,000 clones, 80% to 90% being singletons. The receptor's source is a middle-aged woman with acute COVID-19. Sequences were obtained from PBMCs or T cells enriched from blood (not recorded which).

In DNA form, the CDR3 reads TGCGCCAGCAGCCACGAACACAGGGCCGCTGAAGCTTTCTTT. This gives the protein CASSHEHRAAEAFF. The genes are TRBV4-3 and TRBJ1-1; D is perhaps TRBD1 (6 bases). This CDR3 is 14 amino acids long. The ends were cut back, 3 bases at V and 6 bases at J, with 14 bases in the middle. Germline CDR1 is LGHNA and CDR2 is YSLEER.